Presented here are 4 T cell receptor beta chains from one specimen sequenced in a study of blood T cell repertoires in COVID-19. Method: immunoSEQ multiplex PCR; TCRdb's copy keeps in-frame clones and lacks some. The sample records roughly 110,000 clones, over 75% being singletons. Sequencing was performed on peripheral blood. All receptors come from a man aged 45 to 65 with acute or convalescent COVID-19.

This chain joins TRBV12-3 or TRBV12-4 and TRBJ2-2, with D possibly TRBD1 on 6 matching bases. The CDR3 loop spans 13 amino acids. V shed 6 bases and J shed 5 bases, with 10 bases lying between them. The CDR3: CASRGALTGELFF. In nucleotides, the CDR3 is TGTGCCAGCAGGGGGGCGTTGACCGGGGAGCTGTTTTTT.

The J gene is TRBJ2-3, the V gene TRBV15, with 8 bases fitting TRBD2. J lost 2 bases, V lost 5 bases, and 12 bases had no gene match. CDR1 LNHNV and CDR2 YYDKDF come from the germline V gene (reference sequence). This CDR3 comprises 17 residues. The CDR3 DNA reads as TGTGCCACCAGCGGCGCTGCTACTAGCGGCCCCACAGATACGCAGTATTTT. Its protein product is CATSGAATSGPTDTQYF.

The chain is built from TRBV19 and TRBJ1-2; 12 bases match TRBD1. J gave up 4 bases and V 7 bases, and 1 base lay outside the gene matches. The CDR3 is 13 amino acids. From germline, CDR1 is LNHDA and CDR2 SQIVND (reference sequence). The CDR3 spells CASMGQGAYGYTF. The CDR3 coding sequence is TGTGCCAGTATGGGACAGGGGGCCTATGGCTACACCTTC.

The chain's CDR3 is CASSLTDYSNQPQHF. Here the CDR3 DNA reads TGTGCCAGCAGCTTGACAGACTATAGCAATCAGCCCCAGCATTTT. The gene calls are TRBV5-5 and TRBJ1-5; D unresolved. Germline loops: CDR1 SGHKS, CDR2 YYEKEE (reference sequence). V was trimmed by 1 base and J by 0 bases, leaving 8 bases between them. The CDR3 has 15 amino acids.